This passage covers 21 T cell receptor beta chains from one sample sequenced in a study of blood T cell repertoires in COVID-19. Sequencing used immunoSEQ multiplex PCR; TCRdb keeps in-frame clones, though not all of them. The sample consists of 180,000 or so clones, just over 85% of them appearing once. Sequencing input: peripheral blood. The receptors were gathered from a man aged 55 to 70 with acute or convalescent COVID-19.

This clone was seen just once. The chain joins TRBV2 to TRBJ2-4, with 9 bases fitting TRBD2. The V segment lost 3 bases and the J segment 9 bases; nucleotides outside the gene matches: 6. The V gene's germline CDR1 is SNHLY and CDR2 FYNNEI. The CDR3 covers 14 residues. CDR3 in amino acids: CASSDASSGGIQYF. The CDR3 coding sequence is TGTGCCAGCAGTGACGCTAGTAGCGGGGGCATTCAGTACTTC.

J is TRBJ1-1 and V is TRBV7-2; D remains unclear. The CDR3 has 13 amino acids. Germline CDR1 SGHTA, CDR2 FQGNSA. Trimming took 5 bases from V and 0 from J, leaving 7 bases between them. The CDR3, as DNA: TGTGCCAGCAGCCCACACATGAACACTGAAGCTTTCTTT. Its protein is CASSPHMNTEAFF.

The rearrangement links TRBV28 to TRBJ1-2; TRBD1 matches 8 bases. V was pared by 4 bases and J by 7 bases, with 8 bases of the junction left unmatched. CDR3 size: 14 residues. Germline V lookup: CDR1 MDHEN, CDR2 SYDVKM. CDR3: CASSWFQGASGYTF. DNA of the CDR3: TGTGCCAGCAGTTGGTTTCAGGGGGCCTCTGGCTACACCTTC.

The CDR3 spells CSASAGAVSPLHF. For the CDR3, the DNA is TGCAGTGCTAGTGCTGGGGCGGTTTCACCCCTCCACTTT. This sequence joins TRBV20-1 and TRBJ1-6, with a possible D match to TRBD1 (5 bases). In germline, CDR1 is DFQATT, CDR2 SNEGSKA (reference sequence). This CDR3 spans 13 amino acids. Between the trimmed V and J ends, which lost 3 bases and 9 bases, there was a span of 12 bases.

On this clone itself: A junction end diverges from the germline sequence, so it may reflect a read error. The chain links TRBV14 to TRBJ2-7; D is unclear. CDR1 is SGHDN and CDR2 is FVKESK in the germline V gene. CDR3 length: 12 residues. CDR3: CASSHHTANPDF. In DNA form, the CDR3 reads TGTGCCAGCAGCCACCATACAGCTAACCCCGACTTC. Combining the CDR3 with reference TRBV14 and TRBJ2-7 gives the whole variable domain EAGVTQFPSHSVIEKGQTVTLRCDPISGHDNLYWYRRVMGKEIKFLLHFVKESKQDESGMPNNRFLAERTGGTYSTLKVQPAELEDSGVYFCASSHHTANPDFGPGTRLTVT.

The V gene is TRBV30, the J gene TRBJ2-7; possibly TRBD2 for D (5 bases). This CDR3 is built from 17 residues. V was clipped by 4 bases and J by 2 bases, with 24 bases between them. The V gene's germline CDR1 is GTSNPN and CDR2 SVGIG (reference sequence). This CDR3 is CAWTGPLNSHGAYEQYF. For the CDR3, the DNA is TGTGCCTGGACCGGGCCCCTGAACTCCCACGGGGCCTACGAGCAGTACTTC.

The CDR3 loop is CASSLAGRYTEAFF. The CDR3 DNA follows: TGTGCCAGCAGCTTAGCGGGCCGCTACACTGAAGCTTTCTTT. The chain combines TRBV7-2 with TRBJ1-1; D remains unclear. This CDR3 is 14 amino acids long. Trimming took off 0 bases at V and 3 bases at J, with 8 bases between the two ends. CDR1 SGHTA and CDR2 FQGNSA come from the germline V gene.

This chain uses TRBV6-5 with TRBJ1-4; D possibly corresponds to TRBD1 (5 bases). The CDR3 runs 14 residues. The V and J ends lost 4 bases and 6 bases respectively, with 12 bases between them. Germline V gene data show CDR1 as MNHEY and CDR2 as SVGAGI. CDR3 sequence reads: CASSSGIEYEKLFF. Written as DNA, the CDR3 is TGTGCCAGCAGTTCAGGGATTGAGTATGAAAAACTGTTTTTT.

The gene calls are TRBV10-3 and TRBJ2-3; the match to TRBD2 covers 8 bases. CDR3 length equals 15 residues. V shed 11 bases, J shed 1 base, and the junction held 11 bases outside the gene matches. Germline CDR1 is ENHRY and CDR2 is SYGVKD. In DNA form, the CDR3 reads TGTGCCTCCTCTCGAGTGACTAGCGGCACAGATACGCAGTATTTT. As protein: CASSRVTSGTDTQYF.

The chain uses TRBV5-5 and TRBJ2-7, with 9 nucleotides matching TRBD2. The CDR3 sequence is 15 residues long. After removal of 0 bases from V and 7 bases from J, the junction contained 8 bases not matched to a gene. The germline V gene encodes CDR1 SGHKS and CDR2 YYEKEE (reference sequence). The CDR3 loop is CASSLVIAGAREQYF. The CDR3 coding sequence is TGTGCCAGCAGCTTGGTAATAGCGGGAGCTCGAGAGCAGTACTTC.

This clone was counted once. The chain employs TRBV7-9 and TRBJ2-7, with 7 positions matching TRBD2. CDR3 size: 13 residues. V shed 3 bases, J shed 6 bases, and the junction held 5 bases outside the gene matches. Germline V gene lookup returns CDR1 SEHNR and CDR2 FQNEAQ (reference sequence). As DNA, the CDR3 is TGTGCCAGCAGCTTTGCGGGAGCGGGCGAGCAGTACTTC. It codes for CASSFAGAGEQYF.

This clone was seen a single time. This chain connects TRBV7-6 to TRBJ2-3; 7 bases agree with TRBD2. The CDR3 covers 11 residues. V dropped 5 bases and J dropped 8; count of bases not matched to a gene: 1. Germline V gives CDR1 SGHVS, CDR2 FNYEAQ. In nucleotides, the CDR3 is TGTGCCAGCAGCCCGGGGGGTACGCAGTATTTT. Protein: CASSPGGTQYF.

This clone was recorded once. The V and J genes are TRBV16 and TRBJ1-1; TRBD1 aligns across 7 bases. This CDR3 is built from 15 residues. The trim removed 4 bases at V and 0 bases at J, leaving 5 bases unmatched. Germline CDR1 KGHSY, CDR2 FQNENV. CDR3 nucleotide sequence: TGTGCCAGCAGCCGCCTTACAGGGGTGAACACTGAAGCTTTCTTT. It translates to CASSRLTGVNTEAFF.

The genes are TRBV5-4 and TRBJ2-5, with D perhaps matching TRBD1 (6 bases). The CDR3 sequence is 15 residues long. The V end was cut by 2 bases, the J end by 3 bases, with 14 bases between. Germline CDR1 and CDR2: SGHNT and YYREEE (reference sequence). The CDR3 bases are TGTGCCAGCAGCTTTCGGGTCCGGGACAAAGAGACCCAGTACTTC. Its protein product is CASSFRVRDKETQYF.

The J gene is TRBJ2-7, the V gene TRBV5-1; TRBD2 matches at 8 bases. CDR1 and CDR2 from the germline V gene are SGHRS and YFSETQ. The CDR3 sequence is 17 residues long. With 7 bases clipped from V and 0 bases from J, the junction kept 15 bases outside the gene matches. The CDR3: CASGASPGRGGSYEQYF. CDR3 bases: TGCGCCAGCGGCGCTTCACCGGGACGGGGGGGCTCCTACGAGCAGTACTTC.

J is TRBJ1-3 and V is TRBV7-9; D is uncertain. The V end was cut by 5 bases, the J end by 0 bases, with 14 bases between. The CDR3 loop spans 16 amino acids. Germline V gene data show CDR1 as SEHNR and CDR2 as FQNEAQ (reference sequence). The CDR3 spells CASSPSSLSSGNTIYF. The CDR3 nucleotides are TGTGCCAGCAGCCCCTCCTCCCTCAGCTCTGGAAACACCATATATTTT.

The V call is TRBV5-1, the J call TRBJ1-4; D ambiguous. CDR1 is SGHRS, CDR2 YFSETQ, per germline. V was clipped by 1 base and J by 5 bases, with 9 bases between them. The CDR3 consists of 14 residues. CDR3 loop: CASSLKHPNEKLFF. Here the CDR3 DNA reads TGCGCCAGCAGCTTGAAACACCCGAATGAAAAACTGTTTTTT.

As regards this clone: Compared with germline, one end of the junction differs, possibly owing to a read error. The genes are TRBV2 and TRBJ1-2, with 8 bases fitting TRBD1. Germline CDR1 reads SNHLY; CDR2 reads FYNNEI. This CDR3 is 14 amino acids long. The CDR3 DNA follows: TGTGCCAGCAGCGAAGACAGGGGAGAGTTTGGCTACACCTTC. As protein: CASSEDRGEFGYTF.

The CDR3 here is CASSLEAGGGKNIQYF. For the CDR3, the DNA is TGTGCCAGCAGCTTAGAGGCAGGCGGGGGCAAAAACATTCAGTACTTC. This chain joins TRBV7-6 and TRBJ2-4; 7 bases line up with TRBD2. This CDR3 contains 16 residues. V lost 1 base and J lost 3; bases outside the gene matches: 6. CDR1 and CDR2 from the germline V gene are SGHVS and FNYEAQ.

The CDR3 DNA reads TGTGCCAGCACCCCCGGAGGAGGTCAGCCCCAGCATTTT. As protein: CASTPGGGQPQHF. The chain links TRBV6-5 to TRBJ1-5; D gene unclear. V was cut by 7 bases and J by 6 bases, with 13 bases left in between. The CDR3 contains 13 residues. Germline CDR1 is MNHEY and CDR2 is SVGAGI.

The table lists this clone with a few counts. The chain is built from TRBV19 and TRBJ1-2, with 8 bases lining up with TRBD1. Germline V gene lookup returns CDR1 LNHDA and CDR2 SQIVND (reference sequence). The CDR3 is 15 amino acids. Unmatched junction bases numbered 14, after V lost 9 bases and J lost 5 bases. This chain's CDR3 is CASTSGGAQGYGYTF. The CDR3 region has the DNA TGTGCCAGCACCTCAGGGGGCGCACAAGGGTATGGCTACACCTTC.